This record looks at one T cell receptor beta chain sequence and its context. What it recognizes is unknown. The data are from a study of OX40 agonist ivuxolimab in advanced cancers. Overall study: Patients' therapy was ivuxolimab, an antibody that acts as an agonist of OX40 (CD134). Two cutaneous melanoma patients and one hepatocellular carcinoma patient, three in all, had partial responses.

The CDR3 consists of 16 residues. Per the germline V gene, CDR1 is LNHDA and CDR2 is SQIVND (reference sequence). V was shortened by 1 base and J by 4 bases, with 14 bases between the two germline ends. The method was immunoSEQ multiplex PCR; TCRdb's version includes in-frame clones alone and lacks a portion of them. The data contain just under 35,000 clones, approximately 90% of them singletons. Study-level results: Low normalized T-cell clonal expansion was also seen in some nonresponders. At 0.1 to 3.0 mg/kg and by week 6, clonal expansion occurred in CD4+ and CD8+ blood T cells.

The V call is TRBV19, the J call TRBJ1-5; D uncertain. This clonotype was obtained from an adult with an advanced solid tumor such as melanoma, head and neck, liver or kidney cancer. The sample consisted of CD4+ or CD8+ T cells sorted from blood, taken in a trial of the OX40 agonist ivuxolimab. The CDR3 bases are TGTGCCAGTAGTATAGGTCAGAACTACTTGAATCAGCCCCAGCATTTT. This codes for CASSIGQNYLNQPQHF.